The 21 T cell receptor beta chains given below trace back to one sample, sequenced in a study of T cell changes during pregnancy in multiple sclerosis. The protocol was immunoSEQ multiplex PCR, while the TCRdb copy is restricted to in-frame clones and leaves out a portion. The table includes approximately 130,000 clones, 85% to 95% detected once. Here the sequenced sample was peripheral blood, taken before pregnancy. Every receptor here comes from a female donor with multiple sclerosis, enrolled in a pregnancy study.

The chain uses TRBV2 and TRBJ2-2; the D gene is possibly TRBD1 (5 bases). This CDR3 is built from 14 residues. Germline V gene sequence: CDR1 SNHLY, CDR2 FYNNEI. Trimming pared 8 bases from V and 0 bases from J, leaving 10 bases between. CDR3 protein: CASGRDPNTGELFF. The CDR3 nucleotides read TGTGCCAGCGGCAGGGATCCGAACACCGGGGAGCTGTTTTTT.

The chain couples TRBV7-2 to TRBJ2-7; TRBD2 matches at 10 bases. The germline gives CDR1 SGHTA, CDR2 FQGNSA. Unmatched junction bases numbered 12, after V lost 4 bases and J lost 3 bases. The CDR3 is 17 residues long. The DNA for the CDR3 is TGTGCCAGCAGCTGGTTTAGCGGGGGGACGGAGGTCTACGAGCAGTACTTC. Translated, it gives CASSWFSGGTEVYEQYF.

This clone was seen a few times. J is TRBJ1-2 and V is TRBV27; the D is unclear. The CDR3 is 12 residues long. V was pared by 4 bases and J by 8 bases, with 11 bases between. The germline gives CDR1 MNHEY, CDR2 SMNVEV (reference sequence). The CDR3 DNA sequence: TGTGCCAGCAGTTCCGGGGATCTCGGCTACACCTTC. Translation gives CASSSGDLGYTF.

The gene calls are TRBV5-1 and TRBJ2-2; D possibly corresponds to TRBD1 (5 bases). CDR1 is SGHRS, CDR2 YFSETQ, per germline. V shed 4 bases and J shed 4 bases, with 14 bases lying between them. The CDR3 sequence is 15 residues long. This CDR3 reads CASSPKGRGTGELFF. CDR3 sequence (DNA): TGCGCCAGCAGCCCCAAAGGAAGGGGCACCGGGGAGCTGTTTTTT.

This clone was counted a few times. This chain links TRBV19 with TRBJ1-1; no clear D gene. V was cut by 6 bases and J by 5 bases, with 16 bases left in between. This CDR3 is 14 amino acids long. The V gene's germline CDR1 is LNHDA and CDR2 SQIVND (reference sequence). The CDR3 DNA is TGTGCCAGTAGGATGGCGGGGAGGGAAACTGAAGCTTTCTTT. It is translated as CASRMAGRETEAFF.

The CDR3 DNA follows: TGTGCCAGCTTCGGGGGAGGCCTTCACAATGAGCAGTTCTTC. Amino acid sequence: CASFGGGLHNEQFF. This chain links TRBV7-9 with TRBJ2-1; D is perhaps TRBD2 (6 bases). The CDR3 is 14 residues long. Germline values: CDR1 SEHNR, CDR2 FQNEAQ (reference sequence). V was clipped by 8 bases and J by 5 bases, with 16 bases between them.

The genes are TRBV19 and TRBJ2-2; 7 bases fit TRBD1. Unmatched junction bases numbered 5, after V lost 7 bases and J lost 0 bases. The CDR3 runs to 15 residues. The germline V gene has CDR1 LNHDA and CDR2 SQIVND (reference sequence). The CDR3 sequence is CASNGDRSNTGELFF. The CDR3 DNA follows: TGTGCCAGTAATGGGGACAGATCGAACACCGGGGAGCTGTTTTTT.

V gene TRBV5-1 combines with J gene TRBJ1-3; 9 bases agree with TRBD1. CDR1 is SGHRS and CDR2 is YFSETQ in the germline V gene. This CDR3 has 14 amino acids. With 5 bases clipped from V and 4 bases from J, the junction kept 4 bases outside the gene matches. CDR3 sequence: CASRAGTGGNTIYF. CDR3 sequence (DNA): TGCGCCAGCAGGGCCGGGACAGGGGGAAACACCATATATTTT.

The chain uses TRBV18 and TRBJ2-4; TRBD1 might be the D (5 bases). Between the trimmed V and J ends, which lost 0 bases and 8 bases, there was a span of 11 bases. Germline V gives CDR1 KGHSH, CDR2 LQKENI. CDR3 length: 14 amino acids. The CDR3 DNA sequence: TGTGCCAGCTCACCACCAGCAGGGAATGACATTCAGTACTTC. Translating it yields CASSPPAGNDIQYF.

This chain connects TRBV6-1 to TRBJ2-3; D perhaps matches TRBD2 (5 bases). The CDR3 has 13 amino acids. The V gene lost 4 bases and the J gene lost 0 bases, with 5 bases spanning the gap. The germline V gene encodes CDR1 MNHNS and CDR2 SASEGT. The CDR3 DNA reads as TGTGCCAGCAGTGGCGGGAGCACAGATACGCAGTATTTT. Translated: CASSGGSTDTQYF.

This chain joins TRBV4-2 and TRBJ1-1; TRBD1 is a possible D gene (5 bases). This CDR3 has 14 residues. Deletions cut 0 bases from V and 7 bases from J, with 12 bases between. Germline V lookup: CDR1 LGHNA, CDR2 YNFKEQ. CDR3 sequence: CASSQDGGASEAFF. In nucleotides, the CDR3 is TGTGCCAGCAGCCAAGATGGAGGGGCCAGTGAAGCTTTCTTT.

This clone was observed a single time. The chain uses TRBV27 and TRBJ2-1; D perhaps matches TRBD1 (5 bases). The CDR3 extends over 12 amino acids. CDR1 MNHEY and CDR2 SMNVEV come from the germline V gene (reference sequence). V was trimmed by 4 bases and J by 6 bases, leaving 7 bases between them. Here the CDR3 DNA reads TGTGCCAGCAGTTGGGGCGGCAATGAGCAGTTCTTC. Protein product: CASSWGGNEQFF.

This chain connects TRBV19 to TRBJ2-7; TRBD2 agrees at 9 bases. This CDR3 spans 15 amino acids. V was pared by 2 bases and J by 5 bases, with 7 bases of the junction left unmatched. From germline, CDR1 is LNHDA and CDR2 SQIVND (reference sequence). The CDR3: CASSISAGGRHEQYF. The CDR3 region has the DNA TGTGCCAGTAGTATATCAGCGGGAGGTCGCCACGAGCAGTACTTC.

V usage is TRBV4-1 and J usage is TRBJ2-2; 12 bases align to TRBD1. Germline CDR1 is MGHRA and CDR2 is YSYEKL. V dropped 4 bases and J dropped 6; count of bases not matched to a gene: 12. CDR3 length: 18 residues. Here the CDR3 DNA reads TGCGCCAGCAGCCGGATTTCCGGGACAGGGGGCATTGCCGGGGAGCTGTTTTTT. As protein: CASSRISGTGGIAGELFF.

The chain couples TRBV4-2 to TRBJ2-5; 7 nucleotides agree with TRBD2. The CDR3 consists of 14 residues. With 1 base clipped from V and 5 bases from J, the junction kept 4 bases outside the gene matches. From germline, CDR1 is LGHNA and CDR2 YNFKEQ. The CDR3: CASSQGGSWETQYF. The DNA for the CDR3 is TGTGCCAGCAGCCAAGGCGGGAGCTGGGAGACCCAGTACTTC.

This rearrangement joins TRBV28 to TRBJ1-4; 8 bases are shared with TRBD1. The CDR3 totals 14 residues. After removal of 6 bases from V and 7 bases from J, the junction contained 7 bases not matched to a gene. Germline CDR1 reads MDHEN; CDR2 reads SYDVKM. CDR3: CASRNRQGREKLFF. The CDR3 nucleotides read TGTGCCAGCAGGAATAGACAGGGGCGTGAAAAACTGTTTTTT. The full variable domain, rest sourced from reference TRBV28 and TRBJ1-4, is DVKVTQSSRYLVKRTGEKVFLECVQDMDHENMFWYRQDPGLGLRLIYFSYDVKMKEKGDIPEGYSVSREKKERFSLILESASTNQTSMYLCASRNRQGREKLFFGSGTQLSVL.

This clone was seen a single time. The rearrangement links TRBV5-1 to TRBJ2-2; 11 bases are shared with TRBD2. The CDR3 is made up of 16 amino acids. V lost 4 bases and J lost 1; bases outside the gene matches: 3. The germline CDR1 and CDR2 sequences are SGHRS and YFSETQ. This chain's CDR3 is CASSGTSGGNTGELFF. The CDR3 region has the DNA TGCGCCAGCAGCGGTACTAGCGGGGGGAACACCGGGGAGCTGTTTTTT. Filled out from reference TRBV5-1 and TRBJ2-2, the complete variable domain reads KAGVTQTPRYLIKTRGQQVTLSCSPISGHRSVSWYQQTPGQGLQFLFEYFSETQRNKGNFPGRFSGRQFSNSRSEMNVSTLELGDSALYLCASSGTSGGNTGELFFGEGSRLTVL.

The V and J genes are TRBV9 and TRBJ1-1; a weak D match, TRBD1 (6 bases). CDR3 length: 18 amino acids. Looked up from germline, CDR1 is SGDLS and CDR2 is YYNGEE. Deletions cut 4 bases from V and 2 bases from J, with 24 bases between. In DNA form, the CDR3 reads TGTGCCAGCAGCCTGTTAGGGCCAGGGGATAGGGGAAACACTGAAGCTTTCTTT. It yields the protein CASSLLGPGDRGNTEAFF. The full variable domain, in which reference TRBV9 and TRBJ1-1 provide the parts outside the CDR3, is DSGVTQTPKHLITATGQRVTLRCSPRSGDLSVYWYQQSLDQGLQFLIQYYNGEERAKGNILERFSAQQFPDLHSELNLSSLELGDSALYFCASSLLGPGDRGNTEAFFGQGTRLTVV.

This chain uses TRBV18 with TRBJ1-6; D gene unclear. Trimming removed 2 bases from V and 3 bases from J, with 11 bases in between. Germline assignment: CDR1 KGHSH and CDR2 LQKENI. The CDR3 is 16 residues long. The CDR3 DNA is TGTGCCAGCTCACCAAAAAGGGCGGGCTATAATTCACCCCTCCACTTT. It yields the protein CASSPKRAGYNSPLHF.

This sequence joins TRBV28 and TRBJ2-3; TRBD1 is a possible D gene (6 bases). Trimming took off 9 bases at V and 1 base at J, with 14 bases between the two ends. The germline V gene encodes CDR1 MDHEN and CDR2 SYDVKM. The CDR3 length is 14 residues. The CDR3, as DNA: TGTGCCAGTGAAGAACAGGGCCGCACAGATACGCAGTATTTT. Its translation: CASEEQGRTDTQYF.

The chain joins TRBV5-4 to TRBJ1-4; tentative D call: TRBD1 (5 bases). Trimming removed 1 base from V and 6 bases from J, with 13 bases in between. CDR1 and CDR2 (germline): SGHNT, YYREEE (reference sequence). This CDR3 contains 15 residues. The CDR3 DNA is TGTGCCAGCAGCTTGCAGGGAACAGAAGATGAAAAACTGTTTTTT. Translation: CASSLQGTEDEKLFF. The variable domain in full, completed from reference TRBV5-4 and TRBJ1-4, reads ETGVTQSPTHLIKTRGQQVTLRCSSQSGHNTVSWYQQALGQGPQFIFQYYREEENGRGNFPPRFSGLQFPNYSSELNVNALELDDSALYLCASSLQGTEDEKLFFGSGTQLSVL.